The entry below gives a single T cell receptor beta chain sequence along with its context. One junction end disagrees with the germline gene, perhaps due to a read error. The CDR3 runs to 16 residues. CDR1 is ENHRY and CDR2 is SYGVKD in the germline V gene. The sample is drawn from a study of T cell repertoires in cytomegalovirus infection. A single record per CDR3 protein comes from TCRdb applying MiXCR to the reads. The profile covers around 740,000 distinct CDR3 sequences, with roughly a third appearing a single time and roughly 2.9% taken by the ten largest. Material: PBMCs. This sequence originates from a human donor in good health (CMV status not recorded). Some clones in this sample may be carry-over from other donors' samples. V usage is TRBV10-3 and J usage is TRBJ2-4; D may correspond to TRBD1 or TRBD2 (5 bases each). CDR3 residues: CALPGPPISGANVMTF. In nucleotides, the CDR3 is TGTGCCTTACCGGGACCGCCGATCTCTGGGGCCAACGTCATGACTTTC.